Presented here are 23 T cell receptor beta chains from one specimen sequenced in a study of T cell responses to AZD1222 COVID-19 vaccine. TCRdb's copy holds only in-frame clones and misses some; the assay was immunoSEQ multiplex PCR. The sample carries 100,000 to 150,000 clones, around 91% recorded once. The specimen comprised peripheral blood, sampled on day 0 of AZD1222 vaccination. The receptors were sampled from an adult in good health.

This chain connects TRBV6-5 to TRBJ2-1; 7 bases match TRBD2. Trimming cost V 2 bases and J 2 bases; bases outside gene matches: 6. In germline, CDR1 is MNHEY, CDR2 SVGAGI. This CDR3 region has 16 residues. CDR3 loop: CASSYQLAETYNEQFF. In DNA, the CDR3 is TGTGCCAGCAGTTACCAGCTAGCGGAGACCTACAATGAGCAGTTCTTC.

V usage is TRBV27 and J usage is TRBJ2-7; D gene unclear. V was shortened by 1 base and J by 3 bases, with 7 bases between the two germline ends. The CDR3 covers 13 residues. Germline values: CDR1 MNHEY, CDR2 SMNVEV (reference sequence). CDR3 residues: CASSLYQDYEQYF. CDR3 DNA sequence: TGTGCCAGCAGTTTATATCAGGACTACGAGCAGTACTTC.

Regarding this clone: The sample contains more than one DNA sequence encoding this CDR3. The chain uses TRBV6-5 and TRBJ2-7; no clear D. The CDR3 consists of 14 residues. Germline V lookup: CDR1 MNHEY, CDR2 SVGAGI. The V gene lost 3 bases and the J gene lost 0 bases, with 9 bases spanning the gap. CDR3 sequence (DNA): TGTGCCAGCAGTTATGGGTGGGGCTCCTACGAGCAGTACTTC. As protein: CASSYGWGSYEQYF.

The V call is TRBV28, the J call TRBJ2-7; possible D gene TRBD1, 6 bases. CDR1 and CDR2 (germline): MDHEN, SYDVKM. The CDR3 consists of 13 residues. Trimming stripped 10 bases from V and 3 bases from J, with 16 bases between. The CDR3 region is CATRGQFYYEQYF. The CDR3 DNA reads TGTGCCACCAGAGGACAGTTTTACTACGAGCAGTACTTC.

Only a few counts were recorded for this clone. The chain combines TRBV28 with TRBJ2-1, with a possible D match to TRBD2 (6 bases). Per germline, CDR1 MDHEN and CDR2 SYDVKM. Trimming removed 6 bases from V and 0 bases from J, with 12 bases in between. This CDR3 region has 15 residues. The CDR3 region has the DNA TGTGCCAGCAGCCTCACCGGGAGCTCCTACAATGAGCAGTTCTTC. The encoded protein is CASSLTGSSYNEQFF.

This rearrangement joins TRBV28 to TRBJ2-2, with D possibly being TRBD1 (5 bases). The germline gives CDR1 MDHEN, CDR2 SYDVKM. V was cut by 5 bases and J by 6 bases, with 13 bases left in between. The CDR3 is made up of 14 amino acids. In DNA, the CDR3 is TGTGCCAGCAGTCCCCCCGGACAAGCCGGGGAGCTGTTTTTT. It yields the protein CASSPPGQAGELFF.

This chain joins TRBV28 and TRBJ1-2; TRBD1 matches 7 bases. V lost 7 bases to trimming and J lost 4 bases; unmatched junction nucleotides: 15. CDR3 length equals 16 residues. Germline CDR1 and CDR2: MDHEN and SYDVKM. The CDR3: CASTRARGRLGYGYTF. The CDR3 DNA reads TGTGCCAGCACTCGGGCAAGGGGGCGGCTCGGCTATGGCTACACCTTC.

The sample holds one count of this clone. DNA for the CDR3: TGCGCCAGCAGCTTCAGTTGGACAGGGAACACCGGGGAGCTGTTTTTT. This encodes CASSFSWTGNTGELFF. The rearrangement links TRBV5-1 to TRBJ2-2; the match to TRBD1 covers 7 bases. Per germline, CDR1 SGHRS and CDR2 YFSETQ. The CDR3 is 16 amino acids. V shed 2 bases, J shed 1 base, and the junction held 5 bases outside the gene matches.

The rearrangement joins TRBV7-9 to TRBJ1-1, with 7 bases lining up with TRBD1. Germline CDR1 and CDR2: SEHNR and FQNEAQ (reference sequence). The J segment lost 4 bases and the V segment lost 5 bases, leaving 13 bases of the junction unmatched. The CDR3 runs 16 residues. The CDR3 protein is CASSPLTTGSVTEAFF. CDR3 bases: TGTGCCAGCAGCCCATTAACGACAGGGTCGGTCACTGAAGCTTTCTTT.

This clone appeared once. The CDR3 region is CASSLDPPRNTEAFF. Here the CDR3 DNA reads TGTGCCAGCAGCTTAGATCCTCCACGCAACACTGAAGCTTTCTTT. The rearrangement links TRBV7-9 to TRBJ1-1; D is undetermined. Looked up from germline, CDR1 is SEHNR and CDR2 is FQNEAQ (reference sequence). Trimming took 1 base from V and 2 from J, leaving 11 bases between them. The length of the CDR3 is 15 residues.

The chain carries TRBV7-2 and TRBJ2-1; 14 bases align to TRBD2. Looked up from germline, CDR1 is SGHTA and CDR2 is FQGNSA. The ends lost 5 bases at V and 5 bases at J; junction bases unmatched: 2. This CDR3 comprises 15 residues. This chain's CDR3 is CASSKTSGRDNEQFF. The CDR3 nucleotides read TGTGCCAGCAGCAAGACTAGCGGGAGGGACAATGAGCAGTTCTTC.

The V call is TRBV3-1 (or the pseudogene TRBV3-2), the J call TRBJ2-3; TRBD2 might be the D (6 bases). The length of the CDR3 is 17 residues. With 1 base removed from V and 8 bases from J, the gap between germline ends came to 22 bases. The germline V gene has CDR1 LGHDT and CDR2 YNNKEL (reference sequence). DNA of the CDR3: TGTGCCAGCAGCCAAGTCTCGGAGGGAACGACCCCCTGTACGCAGTATTTT. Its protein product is CASSQVSEGTTPCTQYF.

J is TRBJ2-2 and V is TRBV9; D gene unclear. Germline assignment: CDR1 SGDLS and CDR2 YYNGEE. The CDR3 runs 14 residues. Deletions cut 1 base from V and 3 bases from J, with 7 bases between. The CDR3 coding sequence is TGTGCCAGCAGCGTAATTCCAGACACCGGGGAGCTGTTTTTT. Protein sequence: CASSVIPDTGELFF.

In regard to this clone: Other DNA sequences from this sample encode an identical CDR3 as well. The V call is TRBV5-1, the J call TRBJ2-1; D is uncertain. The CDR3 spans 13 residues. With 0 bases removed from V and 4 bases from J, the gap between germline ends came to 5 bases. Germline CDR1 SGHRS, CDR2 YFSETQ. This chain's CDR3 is CASSLEAYNEQFF. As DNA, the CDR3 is TGCGCCAGCAGCTTGGAGGCGTACAATGAGCAGTTCTTC.

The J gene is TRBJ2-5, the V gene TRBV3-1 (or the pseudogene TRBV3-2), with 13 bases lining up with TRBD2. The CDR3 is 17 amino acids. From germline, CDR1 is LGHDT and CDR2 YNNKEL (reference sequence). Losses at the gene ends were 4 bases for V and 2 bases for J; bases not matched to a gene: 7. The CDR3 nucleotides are TGTGCCAGCAGCCGGACTAGCGGGAGTCGGGGGCAAGAGACCCAGTACTTC. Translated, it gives CASSRTSGSRGQETQYF.

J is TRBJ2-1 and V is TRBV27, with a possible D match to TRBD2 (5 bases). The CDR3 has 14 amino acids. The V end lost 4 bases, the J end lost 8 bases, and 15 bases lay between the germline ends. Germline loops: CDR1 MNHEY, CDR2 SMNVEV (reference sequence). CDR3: CASSSSRERHEQFF. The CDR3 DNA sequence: TGTGCCAGCAGTTCGTCGAGGGAGAGGCATGAGCAGTTCTTC.

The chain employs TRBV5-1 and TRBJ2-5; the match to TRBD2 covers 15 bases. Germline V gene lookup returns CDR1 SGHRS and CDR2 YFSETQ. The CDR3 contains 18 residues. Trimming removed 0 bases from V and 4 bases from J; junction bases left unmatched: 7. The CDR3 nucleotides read TGCGCCAGCAGCTTGGCAGGACTAGCGGGAGGGCCTGGAGAGACCCAGTACTTC. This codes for CASSLAGLAGGPGETQYF. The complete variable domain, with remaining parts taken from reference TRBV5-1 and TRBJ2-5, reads KAGVTQTPRYLIKTRGQQVTLSCSPISGHRSVSWYQQTPGQGLQFLFEYFSETQRNKGNFPGRFSGRQFSNSRSEMNVSTLELGDSALYLCASSLAGLAGGPGETQYFGPGTRLLVL.

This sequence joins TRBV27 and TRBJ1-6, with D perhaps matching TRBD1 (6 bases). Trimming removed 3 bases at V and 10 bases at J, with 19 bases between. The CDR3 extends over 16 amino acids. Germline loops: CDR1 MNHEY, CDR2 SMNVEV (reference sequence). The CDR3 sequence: CASSFYLTGRVSPLHF. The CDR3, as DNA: TGTGCCAGCAGTTTCTACTTAACAGGGAGGGTATCACCCCTCCACTTT.

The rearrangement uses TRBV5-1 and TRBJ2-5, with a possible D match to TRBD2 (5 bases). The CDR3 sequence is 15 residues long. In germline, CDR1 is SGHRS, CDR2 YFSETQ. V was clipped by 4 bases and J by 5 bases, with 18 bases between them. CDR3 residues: CASSRADVGGETQYF. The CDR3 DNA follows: TGCGCCAGCAGCCGGGCTGACGTGGGCGGGGAGACCCAGTACTTC. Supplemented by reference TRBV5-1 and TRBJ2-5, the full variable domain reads KAGVTQTPRYLIKTRGQQVTLSCSPISGHRSVSWYQQTPGQGLQFLFEYFSETQRNKGNFPGRFSGRQFSNSRSEMNVSTLELGDSALYLCASSRADVGGETQYFGPGTRLLVL.

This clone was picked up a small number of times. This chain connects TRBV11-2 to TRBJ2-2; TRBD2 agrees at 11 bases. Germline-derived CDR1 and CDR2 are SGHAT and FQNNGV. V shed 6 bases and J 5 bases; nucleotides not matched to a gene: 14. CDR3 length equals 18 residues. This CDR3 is CASRLISGGASWTGELFF. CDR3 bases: TGTGCCAGCAGGTTAATTAGCGGGGGGGCCTCGTGGACCGGGGAGCTGTTTTTT.

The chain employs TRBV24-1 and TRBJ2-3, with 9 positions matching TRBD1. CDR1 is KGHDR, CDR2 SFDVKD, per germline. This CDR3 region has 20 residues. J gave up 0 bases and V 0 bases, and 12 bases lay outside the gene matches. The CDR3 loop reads CATSDLATTRGQGSTDTQYF. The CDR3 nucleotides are TGTGCCACCAGTGATTTGGCTACAACCCGCGGACAGGGGAGCACAGATACGCAGTATTTT.

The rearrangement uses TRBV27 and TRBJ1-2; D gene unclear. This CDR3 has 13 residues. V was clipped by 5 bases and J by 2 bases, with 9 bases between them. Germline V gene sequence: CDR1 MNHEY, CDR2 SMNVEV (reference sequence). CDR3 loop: CASSVTPNYGYTF. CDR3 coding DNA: TGTGCCAGCAGTGTGACACCGAACTATGGCTACACCTTC.

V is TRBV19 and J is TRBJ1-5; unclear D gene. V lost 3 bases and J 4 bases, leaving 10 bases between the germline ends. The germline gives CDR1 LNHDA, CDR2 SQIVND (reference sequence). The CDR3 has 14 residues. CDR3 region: CASSIPTVNQPQHF. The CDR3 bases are TGTGCCAGTAGTATCCCGACTGTGAATCAGCCCCAGCATTTT.